This entry lists 7 T cell receptor beta chains sequenced from one sample in a study of T cell repertoires in cytomegalovirus infection. TCRdb re-derived calls from the reads in MiXCR, one entry per CDR3 protein. The table shows a few hundred thousand distinct CDR3 sequences, with approximately 40% occurring only once. Antigens for these TCRs are unknown. The material sequenced was cultured PBMCs, taken from culture after CMV antigen stimulation. The receptors shown here come from a human donor in good health (CMV status not recorded). Some clones in this sample may be carry-over from other donors' samples.

This clonotype was counted only a few times. The CDR3 region has the DNA TGCGCCAGCAGCCAAGACAGGGTGGTCGGCTACACCTTC. Translating it yields CASSQDRVVGYTF. The chain links TRBV4-3 to TRBJ1-2, with D possibly TRBD1 on 5 matching bases. There are 13 residues in the CDR3. V was trimmed by 0 bases and J by 8 bases, leaving 10 bases between them. Germline V gene data show CDR1 as LGHNA and CDR2 as YSLEER.

This chain links TRBV6-2 or TRBV6-3 with TRBJ1-5; tentative D call: TRBD1 (5 bases). CDR1 is MNHEY, CDR2 SVGEGT, per germline. CDR3 size: 14 residues. The V and J ends lost 6 bases and 3 bases respectively, with 12 bases between them. The CDR3 DNA reads TGTGCCAGCAGACGCAGGGAAGTCAATCAGCCCCAGCATTTT. Translation gives CASRRREVNQPQHF.

V is TRBV20-1 and J is TRBJ2-7; TRBD1 aligns across 7 bases. Germline V gives CDR1 DFQATT, CDR2 SNEGSKA (reference sequence). The CDR3 consists of 14 residues. V was clipped by 6 bases and J by 5 bases; unmatched bases: 13. CDR3 DNA: TGCAGTGCGTACTACACAGGGGCTGTAAACGAGCAGTACTTC. Translation gives CSAYYTGAVNEQYF.

The chain couples TRBV12-3 or TRBV12-4 to TRBJ2-7, with D uncertain. The CDR3 loop spans 14 amino acids. The V gene lost 6 bases and the J gene lost 4 bases, with 16 bases spanning the gap. The CDR3 region is CASSRTGALYEQYF. As DNA, the CDR3 is TGTGCCAGCAGCCGAACCGGCGCGTTGTACGAGCAGTACTTC.

The chain couples TRBV19 to TRBJ2-1, with 8 bases matching TRBD2. The V gene's germline CDR1 is LNHDA and CDR2 SQIVND (reference sequence). CDR3 length: 15 amino acids. J gave up 4 bases and V 6 bases, and 8 bases lay outside the gene matches. CDR3 nucleotides: TGTGCCAGTAGCCCAGGTAGCGGGAATTACAATGAGCAGTTCTTC. The encoded protein is CASSPGSGNYNEQFF.

V gene TRBV6-1 combines with J gene TRBJ2-5; possibly TRBD1 or TRBD2 for D (6 bases each). CDR1 and CDR2 from the germline V gene are MNHNS and SASEGT. V was cut by 1 base and J by 7 bases, with 13 bases left in between. The length of the CDR3 is 14 residues. The CDR3 loop reads CASSEDGGPGTQYF. The CDR3 region has the DNA TGTGCCAGCAGTGAAGATGGGGGGCCGGGGACCCAGTACTTC.

This clonotype was counted only a few times. The V gene is TRBV7-8, the J gene TRBJ2-1; perhaps TRBD2 as D (6 bases). Per germline, CDR1 SGHVS and CDR2 FQNEAQ. V was shortened by 8 bases and J by 10 bases, with 18 bases between the two germline ends. This CDR3 has 13 residues. The CDR3 coding sequence is TGTGCCAGCTCTAAAACCGGGACTGTCGAGCAGTTCTTC. This encodes CASSKTGTVEQFF.